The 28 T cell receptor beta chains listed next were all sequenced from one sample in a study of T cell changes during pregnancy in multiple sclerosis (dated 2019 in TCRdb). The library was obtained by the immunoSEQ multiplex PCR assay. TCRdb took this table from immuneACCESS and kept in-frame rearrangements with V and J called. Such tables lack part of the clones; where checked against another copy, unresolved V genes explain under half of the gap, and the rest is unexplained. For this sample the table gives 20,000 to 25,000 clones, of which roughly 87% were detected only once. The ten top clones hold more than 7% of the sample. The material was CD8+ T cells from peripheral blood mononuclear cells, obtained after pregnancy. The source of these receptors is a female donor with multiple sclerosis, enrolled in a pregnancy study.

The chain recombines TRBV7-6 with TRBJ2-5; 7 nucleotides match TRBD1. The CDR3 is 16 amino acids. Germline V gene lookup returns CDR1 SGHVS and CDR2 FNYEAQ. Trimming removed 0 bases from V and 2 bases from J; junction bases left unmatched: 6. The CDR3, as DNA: TGTGCCAGCAGCTTAGCGGTGGACAGGTATCAAGAGACCCAGTACTTC. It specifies CASSLAVDRYQETQYF. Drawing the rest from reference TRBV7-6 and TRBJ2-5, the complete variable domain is GAGVSQSPRYKVTKRGQDVALRCDPISGHVSLYWYRQALGQGPEFLTYFNYEAQQDKSGLPNDRFSAERPEGSISTLTIQRTEQRDSAMYRCASSLAVDRYQETQYFGPGTRLLVL.

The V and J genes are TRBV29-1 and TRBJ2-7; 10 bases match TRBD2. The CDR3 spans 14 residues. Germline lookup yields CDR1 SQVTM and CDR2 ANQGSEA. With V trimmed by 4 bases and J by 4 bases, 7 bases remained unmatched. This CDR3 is CSVALAGVEYEQYF. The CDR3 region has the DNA TGCAGCGTTGCGCTAGCGGGAGTGGAGTACGAGCAGTACTTC.

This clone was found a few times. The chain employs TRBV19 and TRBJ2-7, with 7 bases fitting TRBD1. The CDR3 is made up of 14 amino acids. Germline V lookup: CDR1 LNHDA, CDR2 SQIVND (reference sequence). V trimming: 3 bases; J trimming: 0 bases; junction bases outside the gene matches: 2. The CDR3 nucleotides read TGTGCCAGTAGTATTGGACAGGACTCCTACGAGCAGTACTTC. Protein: CASSIGQDSYEQYF.

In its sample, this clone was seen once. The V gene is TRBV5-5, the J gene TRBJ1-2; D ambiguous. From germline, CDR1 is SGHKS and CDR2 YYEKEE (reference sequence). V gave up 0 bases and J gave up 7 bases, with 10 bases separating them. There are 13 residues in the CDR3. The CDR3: CASSLGGSIGYTF. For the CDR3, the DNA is TGTGCCAGCAGCTTGGGCGGGTCAATTGGCTACACCTTC.

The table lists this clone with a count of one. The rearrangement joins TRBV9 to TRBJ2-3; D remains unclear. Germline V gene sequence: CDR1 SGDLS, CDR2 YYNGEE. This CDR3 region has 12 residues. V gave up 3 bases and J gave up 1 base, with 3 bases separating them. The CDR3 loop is CASSGGTDTQYF. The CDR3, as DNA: TGTGCCAGCAGCGGCGGCACAGATACGCAGTATTTT.

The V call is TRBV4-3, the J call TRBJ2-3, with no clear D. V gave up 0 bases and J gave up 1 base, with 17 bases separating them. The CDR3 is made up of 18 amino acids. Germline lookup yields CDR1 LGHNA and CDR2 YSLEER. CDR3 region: CASSQDSTPRYRTDTQYF. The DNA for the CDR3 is TGCGCCAGCAGCCAAGATTCTACCCCCCGTTACCGCACAGATACGCAGTATTTT.

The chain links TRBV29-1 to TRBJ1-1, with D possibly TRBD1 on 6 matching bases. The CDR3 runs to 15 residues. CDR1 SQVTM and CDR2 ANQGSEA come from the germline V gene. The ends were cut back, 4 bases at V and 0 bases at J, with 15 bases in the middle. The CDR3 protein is CSVAGLQGMNTEAFF. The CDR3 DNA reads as TGCAGCGTTGCTGGCCTACAGGGAATGAACACTGAAGCTTTCTTT.

The CDR3 is CASSRTAANTGELFF. In DNA form, the CDR3 reads TGTGCCAGCAGCCGGACAGCTGCGAACACCGGGGAGCTGTTTTTT. V is TRBV27 and J is TRBJ2-2, with a tentative D call TRBD1 (6 bases). There are 15 residues in the CDR3. Trimming removed 6 bases from V and 0 bases from J, with 11 bases in between. CDR1 MNHEY and CDR2 SMNVEV come from the germline V gene (reference sequence).

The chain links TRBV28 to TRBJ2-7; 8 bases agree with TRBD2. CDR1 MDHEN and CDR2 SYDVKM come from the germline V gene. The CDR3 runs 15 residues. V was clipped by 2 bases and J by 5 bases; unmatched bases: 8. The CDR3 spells CASSLNPRGGDEQYF. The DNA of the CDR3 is TGTGCCAGCAGTTTAAATCCCCGGGGGGGAGACGAGCAGTACTTC.

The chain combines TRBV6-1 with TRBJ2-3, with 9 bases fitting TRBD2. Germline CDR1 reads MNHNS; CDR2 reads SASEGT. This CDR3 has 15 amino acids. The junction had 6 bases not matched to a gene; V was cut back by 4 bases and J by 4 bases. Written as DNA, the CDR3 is TGTGCCAGCAGTGGCGCTAGCGGGATACCAGATACGCAGTATTTT. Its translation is CASSGASGIPDTQYF.

CDR3 amino acids: CSVEVNPGLAGGPYVYEQYF. The CDR3, as DNA: TGCAGCGTTGAAGTTAACCCCGGACTAGCGGGAGGGCCATATGTCTACGAGCAGTACTTC. V is TRBV29-1 and J is TRBJ2-7; TRBD2 matches 15 bases. Trimming removed 1 base from V and 3 bases from J; junction bases left unmatched: 16. CDR3 length: 20 amino acids. Per germline, CDR1 SQVTM and CDR2 ANQGSEA.

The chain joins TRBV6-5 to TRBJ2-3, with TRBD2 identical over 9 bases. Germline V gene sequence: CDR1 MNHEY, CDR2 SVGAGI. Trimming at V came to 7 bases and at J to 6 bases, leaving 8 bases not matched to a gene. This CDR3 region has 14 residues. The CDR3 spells CASTEAGGIDTQYF. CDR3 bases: TGTGCCAGCACTGAAGCGGGAGGAATCGATACGCAGTATTTT.

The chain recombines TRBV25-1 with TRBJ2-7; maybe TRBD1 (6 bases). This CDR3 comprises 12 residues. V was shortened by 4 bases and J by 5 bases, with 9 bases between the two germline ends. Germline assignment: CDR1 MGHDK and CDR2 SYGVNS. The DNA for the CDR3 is TGTGCCAGCAGTGGGGGGACACACGAGCAGTACTTC. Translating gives CASSGGTHEQYF.

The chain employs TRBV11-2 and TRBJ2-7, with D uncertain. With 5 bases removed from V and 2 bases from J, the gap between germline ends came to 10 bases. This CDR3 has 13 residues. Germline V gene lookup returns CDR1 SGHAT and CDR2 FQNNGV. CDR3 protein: CASSPVPTYEQYF. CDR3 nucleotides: TGTGCCAGCAGCCCCGTCCCTACCTACGAGCAGTACTTC.

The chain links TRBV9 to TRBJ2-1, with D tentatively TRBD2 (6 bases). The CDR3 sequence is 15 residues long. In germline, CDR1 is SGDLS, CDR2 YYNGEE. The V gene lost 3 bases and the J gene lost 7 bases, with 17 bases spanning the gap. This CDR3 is CASSGDLSDVNEQFF. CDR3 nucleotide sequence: TGTGCCAGCAGCGGGGACTTATCGGATGTTAATGAGCAGTTCTTC.

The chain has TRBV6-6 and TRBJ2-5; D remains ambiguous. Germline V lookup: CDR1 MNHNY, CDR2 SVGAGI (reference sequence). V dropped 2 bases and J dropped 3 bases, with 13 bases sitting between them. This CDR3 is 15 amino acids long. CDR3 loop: CASSYAGSVEETQYF. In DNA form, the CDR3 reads TGTGCCAGCAGTTACGCAGGTTCCGTCGAAGAGACCCAGTACTTC.

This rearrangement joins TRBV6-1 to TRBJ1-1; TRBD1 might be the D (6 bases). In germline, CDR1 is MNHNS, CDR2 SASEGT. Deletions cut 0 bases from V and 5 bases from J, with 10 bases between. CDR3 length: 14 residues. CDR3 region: CASSEAGAGTEAFF. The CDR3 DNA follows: TGTGCCAGCAGTGAAGCGGGGGCTGGTACTGAAGCTTTCTTT.

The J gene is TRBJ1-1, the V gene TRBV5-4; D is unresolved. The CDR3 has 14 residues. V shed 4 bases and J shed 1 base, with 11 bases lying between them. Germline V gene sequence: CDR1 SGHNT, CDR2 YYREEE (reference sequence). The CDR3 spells CASSGGPPNTEAFF. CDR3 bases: TGTGCCAGCAGCGGAGGACCTCCGAACACTGAAGCTTTCTTT.

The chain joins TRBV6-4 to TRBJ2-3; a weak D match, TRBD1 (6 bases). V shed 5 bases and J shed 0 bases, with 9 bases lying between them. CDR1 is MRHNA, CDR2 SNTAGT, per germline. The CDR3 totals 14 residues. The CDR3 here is CASSQGSSTDTQYF. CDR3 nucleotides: TGTGCCAGCAGTCAGGGGTCTAGCACAGATACGCAGTATTTT.

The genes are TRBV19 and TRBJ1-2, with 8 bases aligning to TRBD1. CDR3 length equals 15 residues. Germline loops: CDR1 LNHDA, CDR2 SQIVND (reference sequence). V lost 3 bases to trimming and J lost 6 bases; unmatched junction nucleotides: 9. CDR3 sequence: CASSIGGGTGDGYTF. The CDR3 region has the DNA TGTGCCAGTAGTATTGGTGGCGGGACAGGTGATGGCTACACCTTC.

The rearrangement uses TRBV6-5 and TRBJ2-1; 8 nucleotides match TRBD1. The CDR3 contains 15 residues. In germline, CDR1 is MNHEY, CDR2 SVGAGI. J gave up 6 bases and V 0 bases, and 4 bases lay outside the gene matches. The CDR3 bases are TGTGCCAGCAGTTACTCTCAGGGGGCGCGCAATGAGCAGTTCTTC. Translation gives CASSYSQGARNEQFF.

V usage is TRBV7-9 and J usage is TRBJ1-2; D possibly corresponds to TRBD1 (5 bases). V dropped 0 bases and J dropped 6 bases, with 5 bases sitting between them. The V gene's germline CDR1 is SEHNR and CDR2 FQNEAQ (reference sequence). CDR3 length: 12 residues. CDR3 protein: CASSLAGDGYTF. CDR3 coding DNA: TGTGCCAGCAGCTTAGCAGGGGATGGCTACACCTTC.

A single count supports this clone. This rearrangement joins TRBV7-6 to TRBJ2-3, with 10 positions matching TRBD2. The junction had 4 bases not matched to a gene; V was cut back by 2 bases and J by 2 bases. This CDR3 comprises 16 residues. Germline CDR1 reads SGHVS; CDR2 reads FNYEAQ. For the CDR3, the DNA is TGTGCCAGCAGCTTACGGACTAGCGGCTACACAGATACGCAGTATTTT. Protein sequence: CASSLRTSGYTDTQYF.

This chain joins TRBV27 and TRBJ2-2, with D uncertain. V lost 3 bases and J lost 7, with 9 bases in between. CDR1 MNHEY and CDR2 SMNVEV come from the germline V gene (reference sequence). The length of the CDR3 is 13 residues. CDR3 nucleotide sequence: TGTGCCAGCAGTTTCGACACCGGCGGGGAGCTGTTTTTT. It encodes CASSFDTGGELFF.

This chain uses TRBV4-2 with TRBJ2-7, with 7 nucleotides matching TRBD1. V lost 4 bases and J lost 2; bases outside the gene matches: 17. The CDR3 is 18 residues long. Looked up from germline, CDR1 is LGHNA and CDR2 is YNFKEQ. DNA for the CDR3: TGTGCCAGCAGCCGGGGACAGATGGTGGAGGATCTTGCCTACGAGCAGTACTTC. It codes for CASSRGQMVEDLAYEQYF.

CDR3 amino acids: CAISQGGAYEQYF. Written as DNA, the CDR3 is TGTGCCATCAGCCAGGGCGGTGCCTACGAGCAGTACTTC. V usage is TRBV10-3 and J usage is TRBJ2-7, with a tentative D call TRBD1 (5 bases). This CDR3 comprises 13 residues. Per germline, CDR1 ENHRY and CDR2 SYGVKD. Trimming removed 6 bases at V and 2 bases at J, with 11 bases between.

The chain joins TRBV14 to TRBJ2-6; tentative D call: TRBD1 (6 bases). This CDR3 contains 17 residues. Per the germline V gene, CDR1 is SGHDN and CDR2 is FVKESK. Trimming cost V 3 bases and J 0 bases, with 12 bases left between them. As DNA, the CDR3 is TGTGCCAGCAGCCAGCTCGACAGGATCTCTGGGGCCAACGTCCTGACTTTC. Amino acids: CASSQLDRISGANVLTF.

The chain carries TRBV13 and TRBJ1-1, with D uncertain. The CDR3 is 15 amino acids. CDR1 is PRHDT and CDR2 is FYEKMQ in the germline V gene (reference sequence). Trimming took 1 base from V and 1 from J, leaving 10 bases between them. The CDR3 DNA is TGTGCCAGCAGCTTAGTGGGTCGGGGGAACACTGAAGCTTTCTTT. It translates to CASSLVGRGNTEAFF.